Each of the 7 T cell receptor beta chains below was sequenced from the same sample in a study of shared clonotypes between healthy human individuals. The protocol was immunoSEQ multiplex PCR, while the TCRdb copy is restricted to in-frame clones and leaves out a portion. This table holds over 400,000 clones, 81% found once. The sequenced sample consisted of PBMCs. Receptors were obtained from a woman in her forties in good health. Some clones in this sample may be carry-over from other donors' samples.

J is TRBJ2-1 and V is TRBV27, with TRBD2 matching over 9 bases. The V gene end was trimmed by 0 bases and the J gene end by 0 bases; junction bases not matched to a gene: 6. The germline CDR1 and CDR2 sequences are MNHEY and SMNVEV (reference sequence). The CDR3 sequence is 18 residues long. The CDR3 nucleotides read TGTGCCAGCAGTTTATCGGTTAGCGGGAGTAGCTCCTACAATGAGCAGTTCTTC. Amino acid sequence: CASSLSVSGSSSYNEQFF.

As for this clone: This probably arose from a read error, given a far larger clone one base away. The chain links TRBV5-1 to TRBJ1-4, with 9 nucleotides matching TRBD1. The CDR3 runs 15 residues. CDR1 SGHRS and CDR2 YFSETQ come from the germline V gene. V shed 4 bases, J shed 6 bases, and the junction held 7 bases outside the gene matches. Here the CDR3 reads CASSSYRGRDEKLFF. The CDR3 nucleotides are TGCGCCAGCAGCAGTTACAGGGGGCGGGATGAAAAACTGTTTTTT.

V gene TRBV5-1 combines with J gene TRBJ2-1; D tentatively fits TRBD1 or TRBD2 (6 bases each). This CDR3 has 14 residues. Germline CDR1 reads SGHRS; CDR2 reads YFSETQ. V lost 2 bases and J lost 9, with 15 bases in between. CDR3 amino acids: CASSFIGGGIEQFF. CDR3 DNA sequence: TGCGCCAGCAGCTTTATAGGAGGGGGGATTGAGCAGTTCTTC.

On this clone itself: A far larger clone differs by one base, so this is likely a read error. The chain recombines TRBV19 with TRBJ1-2, with D tentatively TRBD1 (5 bases). Germline loops: CDR1 LNHDA, CDR2 SQIVND (reference sequence). V lost 6 bases and J 9 bases, leaving 14 bases between the germline ends. The CDR3 length is 12 residues. CDR3 bases: TGTGCCAGTAGCCCCACAGGCCATAGCTACACCTTC. Protein product: CASSPTGHSYTF.

The chain is built from TRBV19 and TRBJ2-6, with 7 bases fitting TRBD1. Germline values: CDR1 LNHDA, CDR2 SQIVND (reference sequence). CDR3 size: 16 residues. Losses at the gene ends were 7 bases for V and 0 bases for J; bases not matched to a gene: 6. The CDR3 sequence is CASKRTGASGANVLTF. CDR3 DNA sequence: TGTGCCAGTAAAAGGACAGGTGCCTCTGGGGCCAACGTCCTGACTTTC.

The V call is TRBV28, the J call TRBJ2-1; D is possibly TRBD1 or TRBD2 (5 bases each). Germline V lookup: CDR1 MDHEN, CDR2 SYDVKM. CDR3 length: 14 residues. Trimming took off 5 bases at V and 8 bases at J, with 16 bases between the two ends. DNA of the CDR3: TGTGCCAGCAGTCGGGACCCGCGGGTCCATGAGCAGTTCTTC. Translation: CASSRDPRVHEQFF.

J is TRBJ2-5 and V is TRBV2; 8 bases match TRBD2. The junction had 6 bases not matched to a gene; V was cut back by 7 bases and J by 5 bases. The CDR3 has 13 residues. Germline V lookup: CDR1 SNHLY, CDR2 FYNNEI. The CDR3 sequence: CASNFGRGETQYF. In DNA, the CDR3 is TGTGCCAGCAATTTCGGGAGGGGGGAGACCCAGTACTTC.